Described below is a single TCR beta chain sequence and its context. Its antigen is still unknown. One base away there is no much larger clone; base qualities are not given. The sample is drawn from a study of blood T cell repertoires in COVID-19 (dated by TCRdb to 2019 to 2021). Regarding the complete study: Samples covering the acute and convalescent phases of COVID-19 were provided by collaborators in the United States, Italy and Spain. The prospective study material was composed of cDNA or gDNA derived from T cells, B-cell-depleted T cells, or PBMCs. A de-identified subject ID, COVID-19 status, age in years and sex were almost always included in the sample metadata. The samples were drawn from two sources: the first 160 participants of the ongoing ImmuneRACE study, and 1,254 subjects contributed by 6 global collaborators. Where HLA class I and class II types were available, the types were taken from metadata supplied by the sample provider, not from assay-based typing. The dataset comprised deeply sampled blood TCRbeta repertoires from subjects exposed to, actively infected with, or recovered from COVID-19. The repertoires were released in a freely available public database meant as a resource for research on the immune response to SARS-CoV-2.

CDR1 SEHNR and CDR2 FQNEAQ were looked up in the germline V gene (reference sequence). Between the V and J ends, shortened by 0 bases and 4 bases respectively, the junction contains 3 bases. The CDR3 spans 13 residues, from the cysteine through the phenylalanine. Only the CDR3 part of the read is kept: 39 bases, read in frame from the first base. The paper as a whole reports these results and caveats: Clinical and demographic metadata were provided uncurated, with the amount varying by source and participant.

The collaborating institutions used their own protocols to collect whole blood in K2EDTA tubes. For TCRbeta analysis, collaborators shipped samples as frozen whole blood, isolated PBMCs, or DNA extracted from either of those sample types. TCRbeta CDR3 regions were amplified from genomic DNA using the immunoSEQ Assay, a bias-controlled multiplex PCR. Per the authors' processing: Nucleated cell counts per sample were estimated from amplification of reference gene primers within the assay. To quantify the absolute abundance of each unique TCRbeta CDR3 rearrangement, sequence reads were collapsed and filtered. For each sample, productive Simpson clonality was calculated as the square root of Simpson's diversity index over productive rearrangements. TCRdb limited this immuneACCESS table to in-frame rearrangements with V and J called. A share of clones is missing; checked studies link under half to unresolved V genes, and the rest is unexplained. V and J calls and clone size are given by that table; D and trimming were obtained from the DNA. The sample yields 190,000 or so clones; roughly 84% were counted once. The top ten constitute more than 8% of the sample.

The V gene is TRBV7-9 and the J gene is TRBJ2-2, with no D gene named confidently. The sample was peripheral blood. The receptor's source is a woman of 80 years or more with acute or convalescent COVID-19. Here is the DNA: TGTGCCAGCAGCTTAGCAGCCACCGGGGAGCTGTTTTTT. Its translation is CASSLAATGELFF.